The rows below give T cell receptor beta chains drawn from one sample of a study of technical replicates of blood from a few donors. Generated by immunoSEQ multiplex PCR, the TCRdb table keeps only in-frame clones and is missing some. The data contain over 70,000 clones, approximately 92% of them seen just once; the ten biggest clones take up around 0.41%. The sequenced material came from T cells isolated from PBMCs. The receptors stem from a human donor in good health. The CDR3 runs from the conserved cysteine through the conserved F or W. A D gene is named only where the DNA matches it firmly.

J gene,D gene,V gene,CDR3 DNA,CDR3 protein
TRBJ1-5,-,TRBV6-5,TGTGCCAGCAGTGCTACAGATAGCAATCAGCCCCAGCATTTT,CASSATDSNQPQHF
TRBJ2-7,-,TRBV28,TGTGCCAGCAGTTTTCTCTACGAGCAGTACTTC,CASSFLYEQYF
TRBJ1-4,-,TRBV18,TGTGCCAGCTCACAGCGAGACTATGAAAAACTGTTTTTT,CASSQRDYEKLFF
TRBJ2-3,TRBD2,TRBV19,TGTGCCAGTAGTCTAAGACTAGCGGGGGATACGCAGTATTTT,CASSLRLAGDTQYF
TRBJ1-5,-,TRBV6-4,TGTGCCAGCAGTGACTCTGGAACTAACACTCAGCCCCAGCATTTT,CASSDSGTNTQPQHF
TRBJ2-3,-,TRBV6-4,TGTGCCAACACGGCTGCGGCCGATACGCAGTATTTT,CANTAAADTQYF
TRBJ1-1,-,TRBV5-1,TGCGCCAGCAGCTTCGGGGAGAACACTGAAGCTTTCTTT,CASSFGENTEAFF
TRBJ2-3,-,TRBV29-1,TGCAGCGTTGAAGATCTCGCAGGGAGCACAGATACGCAGTATTTT,CSVEDLAGSTDTQYF
TRBJ2-2,TRBD1,TRBV6-5,TGTGGGACAGGGGGCGGCGTAGTTGACACCGGGGAGCTGTTTTTT,CGTGGGVVDTGELFF
TRBJ1-2,-,TRBV6-1,TGTGCCAGCGGGCCCCTATTTGGCTACACCTTC,CASGPLFGYTF
TRBJ2-1,TRBD2,TRBV19,TGTGCCAGTAGTACTTTAGCGGGTACCAACAATGAGCAGTTCTTC,CASSTLAGTNNEQFF
TRBJ2-5,TRBD2,TRBV11-3,TGTGCCAGCAGCCAGGGACTAGCGGGTCAAGAGACCCAGTACTTC,CASSQGLAGQETQYF